This T cell receptor (beta chain) derives from a study of T cells after posttransplantation cyclophosphamide (dated by TCRdb to between 2015 and 2016). Some background on the complete study: Using TRB sequencing, the study followed how the T cell repertoire rebuilt after myeloablative bone marrow transplantation with posttransplantation cyclophosphamide given as GVHD prophylaxis. Samples from under 40 PTCy-treated patients, along with samples from 16 of their related bone marrow donors, underwent antigen receptor sequencing. Blood from all 35 or so PTCy patients with 1-year posttransplant specimens was subjected to TRB sequencing. In 3 patients, up to 3 additional blood samples taken between 2 and 5.2 years after transplant also underwent TRB sequencing, as did pretransplant blood from 4 patients. Because TRA and TRB clonality correlated tightly in fewer than 10 samples, the subsequent TCR analyses were limited to TRB only. Public TRB sequences were compared against a database of over 3,600 sequences linked to responses to pathogens, tumor antigens, self-antigens and alloantigens.

What the authors observed across the whole study: Across about 40 patients, TRB clonality was highly associated with recipient CMV seropositivity and CMV reactivation, and diversity in PTCy patients was similar to diversity in CNI/methotrexate controls. Donor-recipient similarity was low at 1-2 months but increased during the first year, and donor CD8+ memory clones often dominated later blood repertoires. The TRB repertoires of T cells infiltrating skin or the GI tract showed only limited overlap with the TRB repertoires found in blood.

TRB sequencing was run on genomic DNA with either the immunoSEQ assay at survey resolution or the hsTCRB kit. The study's processing was this. The immunoSEQ software was used for initial read processing, and the LymphoSeq R package was used for repertoire analyses. Clonality was computed as 1 minus normalized Shannon entropy; Gini coefficient was also calculated for each TRB dataset. To infer phenotypes in unsorted samples, TRB sequences from sorted subsets of the recipient or donor were mapped onto unsorted samples from the same recipient. TCRdb re-hosts the immuneACCESS table, in-frame sequences only. Its copies lack some clones; in the studies checked, an unresolved V gene accounts for under half of them, and the cause for the rest is not known. The DNA was the basis for D and trimming; V, J and clone size are from that table. The sample records about 15,000 clones, 76% of which are singletons. The top ten clones comprise more than 0.95% of the sample.

The CDR3 numbers 13 residues from cysteine through phenylalanine. Only the CDR3 DNA stays, 39 bases, in frame from base 1. CDR1 and CDR2 are drawn from the germline V gene: SGHTA, FQGTGA. A distance of 12 bases separates the germline ends of V and J, which lose 5 bases and 6 bases respectively. Peripheral blood samples were provided by related bone marrow donors on the day of marrow donation. Peripheral blood and bone marrow mononuclear cells were isolated by Ficoll-Hypaque density centrifugation and were cryopreserved. CD4+ and CD8+ T cells, including naive and memory subsets, were sorted by FACS on a FACSAria II. Of note for this clone: This clone's antigen is unknown. Per-base quality was not reported, and no clone a single base away is much larger than it.

The material sequenced was memory CD4+ T cells sorted from PBMCs. This receptor was obtained from a man aged 50 or older. This receptor chain uses TRBV7-3 and TRBJ2-3, and TRBD1 may be the D gene, going by 6 matching bases. The sequenced DNA: TGTGCCAGCAGCACCCGGGACACGGATACGCAGTATTTT. This is translated as CASSTRDTDTQYF.